Described below is a single T cell receptor beta chain sequence and its context. In the authors' workflow: Amplification of reference gene primers provided the estimated nucleated cell counts. This table comes from immunoSEQ multiplex PCR, and its TCRdb copy is limited to in-frame clones, with some not included. The V and J calls and clone size are taken from that table; D and trimming were inferred from the DNA. The sample holds under 150,000 clones; approximately 84% are singletons and the top ten take roughly 1.6%. The data were obtained in a study of blood T cell repertoires in COVID-19. The overall study: Sites across the United States, Italy and Spain contributed samples from acute and convalescent COVID-19. PBMCs, B-cell-depleted T cells, or T cells were the source of the cDNA or gDNA that made up the material.

This CDR3 spans 14 amino acids. Germline CDR1 and CDR2: MNHEY and SVGAGI. V lost 6 bases and J lost 0; bases outside the gene matches: 4. The receptor was derived from a man in his fifties with acute or convalescent COVID-19. This chain links TRBV6-5 with TRBJ1-2; 7 nucleotides line up with TRBD1. The specimen was peripheral blood. CDR3 DNA: TGTGCCAGCAGGCCAGGGGGAACTAACTATGGCTACACCTTC. It encodes CASRPGGTNYGYTF.